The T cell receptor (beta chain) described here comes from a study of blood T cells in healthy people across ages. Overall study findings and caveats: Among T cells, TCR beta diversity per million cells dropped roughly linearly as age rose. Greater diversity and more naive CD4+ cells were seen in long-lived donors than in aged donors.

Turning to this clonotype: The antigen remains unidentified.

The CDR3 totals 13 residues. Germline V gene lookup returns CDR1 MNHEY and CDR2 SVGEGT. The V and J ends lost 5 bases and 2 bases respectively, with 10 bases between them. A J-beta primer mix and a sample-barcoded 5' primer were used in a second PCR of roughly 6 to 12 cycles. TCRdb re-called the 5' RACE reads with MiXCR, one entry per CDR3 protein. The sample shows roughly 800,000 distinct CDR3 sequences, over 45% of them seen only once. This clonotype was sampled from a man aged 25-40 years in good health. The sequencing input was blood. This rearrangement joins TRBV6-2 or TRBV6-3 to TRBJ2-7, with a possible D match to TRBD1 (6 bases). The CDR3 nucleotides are TGTGCCAGCAGTAAGGGGACAACCTACGAGCAGTACTTC. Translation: CASSKGTTYEQYF.